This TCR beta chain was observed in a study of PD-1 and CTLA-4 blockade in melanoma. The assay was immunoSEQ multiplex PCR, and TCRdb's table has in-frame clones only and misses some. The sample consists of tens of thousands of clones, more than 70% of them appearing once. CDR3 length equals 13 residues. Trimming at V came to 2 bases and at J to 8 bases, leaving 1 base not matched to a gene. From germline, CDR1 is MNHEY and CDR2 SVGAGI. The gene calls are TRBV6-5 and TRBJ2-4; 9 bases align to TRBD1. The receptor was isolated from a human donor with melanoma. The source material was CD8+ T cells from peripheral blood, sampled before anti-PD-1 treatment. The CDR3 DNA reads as TGTGCCAGCAGTTACGACAGGGGGGACATTCAGTACTTC. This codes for CASSYDRGDIQYF.